This TCR beta chain was sequenced in a study of blood T cell repertoires in COVID-19. The germline V gene encodes CDR1 KGHSH and CDR2 LQKENI. V lost 6 bases to trimming and J lost 6 bases; unmatched junction nucleotides: 0. The CDR3 is 13 amino acids. Sequencing used immunoSEQ multiplex PCR; TCRdb keeps in-frame clones, though not all of them. The sample contains around 140,000 clones, more than 75% of which appear only once. The chain carries TRBV18 and TRBJ1-6, with 9 bases that match TRBD1. The specimen was peripheral blood. The clonotype originates from a human donor with acute or convalescent COVID-19. The donor label of this sample is uncertain. Here the CDR3 reads CASSTGGNSPLHF. CDR3 bases: TGTGCCAGCTCGACAGGGGGTAATTCACCCCTCCACTTT.